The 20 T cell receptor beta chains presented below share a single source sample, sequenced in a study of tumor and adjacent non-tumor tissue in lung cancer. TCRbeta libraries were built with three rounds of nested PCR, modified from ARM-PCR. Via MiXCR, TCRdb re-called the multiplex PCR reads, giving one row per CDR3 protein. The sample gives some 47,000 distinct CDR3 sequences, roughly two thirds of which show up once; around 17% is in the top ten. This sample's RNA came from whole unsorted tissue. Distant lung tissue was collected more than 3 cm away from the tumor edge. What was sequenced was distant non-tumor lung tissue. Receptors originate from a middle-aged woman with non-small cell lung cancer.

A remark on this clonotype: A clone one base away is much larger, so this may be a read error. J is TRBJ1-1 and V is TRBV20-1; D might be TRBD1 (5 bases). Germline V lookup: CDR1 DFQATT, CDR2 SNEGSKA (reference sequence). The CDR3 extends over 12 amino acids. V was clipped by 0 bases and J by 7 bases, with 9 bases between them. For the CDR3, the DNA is TGCAGTGCTAGAGAGGGGGAGAATGAAGCTTTCTTT. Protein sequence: CSAREGENEAFF.

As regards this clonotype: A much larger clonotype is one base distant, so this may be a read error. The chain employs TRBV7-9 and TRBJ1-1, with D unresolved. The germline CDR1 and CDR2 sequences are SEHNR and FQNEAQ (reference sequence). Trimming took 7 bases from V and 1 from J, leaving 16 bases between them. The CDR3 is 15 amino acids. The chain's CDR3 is CASNGLGSGNTEAFF. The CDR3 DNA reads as TGTGCCAGCAACGGACTGGGGAGCGGGAACACTGAAGCTTTCTTT.

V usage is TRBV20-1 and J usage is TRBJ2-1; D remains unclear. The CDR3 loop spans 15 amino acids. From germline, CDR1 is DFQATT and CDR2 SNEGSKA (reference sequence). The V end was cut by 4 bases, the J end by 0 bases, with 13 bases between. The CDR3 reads CSATLGSSSYNEQFF. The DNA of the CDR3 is TGCAGTGCTACTCTGGGCTCTAGCTCCTACAATGAGCAGTTCTTC.

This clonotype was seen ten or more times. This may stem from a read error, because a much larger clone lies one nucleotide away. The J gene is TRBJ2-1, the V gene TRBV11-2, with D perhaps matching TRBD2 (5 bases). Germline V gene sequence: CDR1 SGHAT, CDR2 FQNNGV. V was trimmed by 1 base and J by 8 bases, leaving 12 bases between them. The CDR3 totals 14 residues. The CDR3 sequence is CASSLVGLADEQFF. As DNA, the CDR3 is TGTGCCAGCAGCTTAGTTGGGCTAGCCGATGAGCAGTTCTTC. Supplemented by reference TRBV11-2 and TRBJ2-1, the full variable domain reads EAGVAQSPRYKIIEKRQSVAFWCNPISGHATLYWYQQILGQGPKLLIQFQNNGVVDDSQLPKDRFSAERLKGVDSTLKIQPAKLEDSAVYLCASSLVGLADEQFFGPGTRLTVL.

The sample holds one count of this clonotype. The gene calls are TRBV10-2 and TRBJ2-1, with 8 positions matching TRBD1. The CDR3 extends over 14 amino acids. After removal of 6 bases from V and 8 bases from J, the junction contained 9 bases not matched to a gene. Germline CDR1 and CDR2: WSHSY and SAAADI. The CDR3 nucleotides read TGCGCCAGCAGAGACAGGGGATGTTCCGATGAGCAGTTCTTC. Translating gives CASRDRGCSDEQFF.

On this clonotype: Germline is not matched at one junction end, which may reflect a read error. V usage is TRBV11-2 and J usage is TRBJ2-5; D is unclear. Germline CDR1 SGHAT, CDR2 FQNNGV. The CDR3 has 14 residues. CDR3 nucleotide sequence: TGTGCCAGCAGCTTACACTTAGACCAAGAGGCCCAGTACTTC. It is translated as CASSLHLDQEAQYF.

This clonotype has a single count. The CDR3: CASSLQGQLYGEKLFF. CDR3 nucleotides: TGTGCCAGCAGCCTTCAGGGCCAGTTGTATGGCGAAAAACTGTTTTTT. The rearrangement joins TRBV11-2 to TRBJ1-4; TRBD1 is a possible D gene (5 bases). The germline gives CDR1 SGHAT, CDR2 FQNNGV. The ends were cut back, 5 bases at V and 8 bases at J, with 21 bases in the middle. The CDR3 consists of 16 residues. Full variable domain (remainder filled in from reference TRBV11-2 and TRBJ1-4): EAGVAQSPRYKIIEKRQSVAFWCNPISGHATLYWYQQILGQGPKLLIQFQNNGVVDDSQLPKDRFSAERLKGVDSTLKIQPAKLEDSAVYLCASSLQGQLYGEKLFFGSGTQLSVL.

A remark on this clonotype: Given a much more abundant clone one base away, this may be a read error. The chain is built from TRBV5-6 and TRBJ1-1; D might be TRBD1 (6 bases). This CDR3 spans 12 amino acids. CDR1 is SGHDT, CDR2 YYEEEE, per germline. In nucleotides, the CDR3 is TGTCCCAGCAGAAGGGGGAACTCTGAAGCTTTCTTT. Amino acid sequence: CPSRRGNSEAFF.

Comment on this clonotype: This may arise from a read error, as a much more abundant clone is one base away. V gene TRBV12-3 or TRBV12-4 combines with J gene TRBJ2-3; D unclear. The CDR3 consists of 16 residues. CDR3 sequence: CASSNISLNNPDTRYF. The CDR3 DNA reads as TGTGCCAGCAGTAACATATCACTTAATAACCCAGATACGCGGTATTTT.

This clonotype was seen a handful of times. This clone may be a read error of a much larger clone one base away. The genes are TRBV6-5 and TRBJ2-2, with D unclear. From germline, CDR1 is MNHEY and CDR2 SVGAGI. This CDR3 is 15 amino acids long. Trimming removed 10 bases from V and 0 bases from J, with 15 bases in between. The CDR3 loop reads CATRSQCSNTGELFF. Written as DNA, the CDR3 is TGTGCCACCAGGTCGCAGTGTTCGAACACCGGGGAGCTGTTTTTT.

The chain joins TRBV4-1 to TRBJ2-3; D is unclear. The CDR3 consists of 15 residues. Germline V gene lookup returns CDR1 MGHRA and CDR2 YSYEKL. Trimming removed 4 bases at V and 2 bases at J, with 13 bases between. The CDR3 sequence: CASSLPCGNTDTQYF. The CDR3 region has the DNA TGCGCCAGCAGCCTACCGTGTGGGAACACAGATACGCAGTATTTT.

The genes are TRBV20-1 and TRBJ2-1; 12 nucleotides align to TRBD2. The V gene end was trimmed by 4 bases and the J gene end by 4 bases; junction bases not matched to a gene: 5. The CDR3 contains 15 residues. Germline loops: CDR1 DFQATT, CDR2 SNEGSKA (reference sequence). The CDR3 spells CSAIRTSGNYNEQFF. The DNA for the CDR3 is TGCAGTGCTATACGGACTAGCGGGAATTACAATGAGCAGTTCTTC.

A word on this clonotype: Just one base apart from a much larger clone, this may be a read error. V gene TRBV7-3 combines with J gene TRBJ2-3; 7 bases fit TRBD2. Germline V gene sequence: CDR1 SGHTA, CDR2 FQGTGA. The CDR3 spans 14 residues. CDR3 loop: CTSSSISGTDTQYF. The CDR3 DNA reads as TGTACCAGCAGCTCGATTAGCGGGACAGATACGCAGTATTTT.

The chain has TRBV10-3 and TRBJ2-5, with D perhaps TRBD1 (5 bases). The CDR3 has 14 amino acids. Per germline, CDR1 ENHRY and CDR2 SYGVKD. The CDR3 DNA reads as TGTGTCAACGTCGAATCTCCAGGGAAAGAGACCCAGTACTTC. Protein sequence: CVNVESPGKETQYF.

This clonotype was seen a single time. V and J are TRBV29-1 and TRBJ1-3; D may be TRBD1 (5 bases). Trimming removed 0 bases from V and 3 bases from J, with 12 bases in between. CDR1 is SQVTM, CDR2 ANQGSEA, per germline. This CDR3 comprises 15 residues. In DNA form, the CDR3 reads TGCAGCGTTGAAGATTGGAGGGGAAGTGGAAACACCATATATTTT. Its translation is CSVEDWRGSGNTIYF.

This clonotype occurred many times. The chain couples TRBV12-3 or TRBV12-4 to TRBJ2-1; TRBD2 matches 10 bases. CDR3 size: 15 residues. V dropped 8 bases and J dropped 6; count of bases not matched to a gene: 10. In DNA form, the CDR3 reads TGTGCCAGCCAGACAGTAGCGGGGGGTTTCAATGAGCAGTTCTTC. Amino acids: CASQTVAGGFNEQFF.

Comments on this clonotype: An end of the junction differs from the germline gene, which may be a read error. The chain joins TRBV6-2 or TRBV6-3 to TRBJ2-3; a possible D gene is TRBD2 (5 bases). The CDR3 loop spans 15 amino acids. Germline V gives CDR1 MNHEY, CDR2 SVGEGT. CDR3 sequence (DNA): TGCGCCAGCGGTTACTCTGGGGTTAGCACAGATACGCAGTATTTT. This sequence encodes CASGYSGVSTDTQYF.

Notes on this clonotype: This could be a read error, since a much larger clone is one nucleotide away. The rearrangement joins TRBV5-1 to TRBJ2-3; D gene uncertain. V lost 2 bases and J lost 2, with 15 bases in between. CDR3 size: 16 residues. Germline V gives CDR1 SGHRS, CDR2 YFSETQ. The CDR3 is CASSFSLQSPTDTQYF. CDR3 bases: TGCGCCAGCAGCTTTTCCCTCCAGAGCCCCACAGATACGCAGTATTTT.

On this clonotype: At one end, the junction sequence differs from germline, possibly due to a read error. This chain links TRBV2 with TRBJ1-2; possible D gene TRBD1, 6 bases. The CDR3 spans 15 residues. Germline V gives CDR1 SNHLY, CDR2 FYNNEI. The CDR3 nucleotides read TGTGCCAGCAATGAAAGGGCACAGGGAGGCTATGGCTACACCTTC. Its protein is CASNERAQGGYGYTF.

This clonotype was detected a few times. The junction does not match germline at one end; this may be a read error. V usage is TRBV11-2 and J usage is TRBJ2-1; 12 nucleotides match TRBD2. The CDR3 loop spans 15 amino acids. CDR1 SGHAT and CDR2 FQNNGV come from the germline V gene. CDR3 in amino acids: CTSSLDRASGRGEFF. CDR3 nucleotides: TGTACCAGCAGCTTAGATAGGGCTAGCGGGAGGGGTGAATTCTTC.